These T cell receptor beta chains were read from a single sample in a study of identical twins. MiXCR was run by TCRdb on the 5' RACE reads, yielding one entry per CDR3 protein. The repertoire has under 300,000 distinct CDR3 sequences, roughly an eighth of them found once; the top ten carry more than 3.5%. The data also belong to a second study, concerning yellow fever vaccine responses in identical twins.

Sequenced input: memory (CD45RO+) T cells sorted from blood. Source of these receptors: a woman aged 18-29 years in good health. CDR3s include the opening cysteine and the closing phenylalanine or tryptophan. The D gene is left open where the match is weak. Size tells how often a clone was seen (once, few, many) or the class of an expanded clone, and some rows leave it out.

j_gene,v_gene,d_gene,abundance,CDR3nt,CDR3aa
TRBJ2-3,TRBV9,.,few,TGTGCCAGCAGCGTATTCAGCGACACAGATACGCAGTATTTT,CASSVFSDTDTQYF
TRBJ2-7,TRBV5-5,TRBD1,.,TGTGCCAGCAGCTTGACAGGGACAGGGCTTTACGAGCAGTACTTC,CASSLTGTGLYEQYF
TRBJ2-3,TRBV27,.,.,TGTGCCAGCACTCGAGCAGATACGCAGTATTTT,CASTRADTQYF
TRBJ2-1,TRBV30,.,.,TGTGCCTGGTGGGAGGAATACAATGAGCAGTTCTTC,CAWWEEYNEQFF
TRBJ2-6,TRBV20-1,TRBD1,few,TGCAGTGCTAGAGATCCGACAGGGGGCTTTGAGGTCCTGACTTTC,CSARDPTGGFEVLTF
TRBJ2-1,TRBV6-2/TRBV6-3,TRBD2,few,TGTGCCAGCAGCAAACCGGGACTAGGAGGGAATGAGCAGTTCTTC,CASSKPGLGGNEQFF
TRBJ2-3,TRBV6-2/TRBV6-3,.,.,TGTGCCAGCAGTTCGGAGACGGCTGGCACAGATACGCAGTATTTT,CASSSETAGTDTQYF
TRBJ2-1,TRBV7-6,.,.,TGTGCCAGCAGCTCTATCAAGATATCCCGACAGGGGAGGGGTGAGCAGTTCTTC,CASSSIKISRQGRGEQFF
TRBJ2-2,TRBV11-2,TRBD1,few,TGTGCCAGCAGCCCGGGACAGAGGAACACCGGGGAGCTGTTTTTT,CASSPGQRNTGELFF
TRBJ2-7,TRBV6-6,.,.,TGTGCCAGCACTTATAAGCACCAGTACGAGCAGTACTTC,CASTYKHQYEQYF
TRBJ2-1,TRBV20-1,.,few,TGCAGTGCTGTCGCGGTGCCCGAGCAGTTCTTC,CSAVAVPEQFF
TRBJ2-1,TRBV4-3,.,many,TGCGCCAGCAGCCAAGATACGAACTCCTACAATGAGCAGTTCTTC,CASSQDTNSYNEQFF
TRBJ2-5,TRBV7-3,TRBD1,few,TGTGCCAGCAGCCCCAGACAGGGCGTACAAGAGACCCAGTACTTC,CASSPRQGVQETQYF
TRBJ2-1,TRBV28,.,few,TGTGCCAGCAGTTTAAAAGGGGTAAGGCAGTTCTTC,CASSLKGVRQFF
TRBJ2-7,TRBV20-1,.,.,TGCAGTGCTAGGCAACCCGGTTGGCGGGAGCAGTACTTC,CSARQPGWREQYF
TRBJ1-4,TRBV20-1,TRBD1,many,TGCAGTGCAGATGACAGGGGGCGTGAAAAACTGTTTTTT,CSADDRGREKLFF
TRBJ1-4,TRBV7-2,.,many,TGTGCCAGCAGCTTGTCCCGGGGGACTAATGAAAAACTGTTTTTT,CASSLSRGTNEKLFF
TRBJ1-1,TRBV7-9,.,.,TGTGCCAGCAGCTCTGAGGGGGTAATGAACACTGAAGCTTTCTTT,CASSSEGVMNTEAFF
TRBJ1-2,TRBV20-1,TRBD1,.,TGCAGTACCAAGACAGGGCGGTATGGCTACACCTTC,CSTKTGRYGYTF
TRBJ1-5,TRBV12-3/TRBV12-4,TRBD1,many,TGTGCCAGCAGTCCGACAGGGCCTGGCAATCAGCCCCAGCATTTT,CASSPTGPGNQPQHF
TRBJ2-3,TRBV10-3,TRBD2,.,TGTGCCATCAGTTTGCGGGGGAGCACAGATACGCAGTATTTT,CAISLRGSTDTQYF
TRBJ1-5,TRBV12-3/TRBV12-4,.,few,TGTGCCAGCCGTGCCTTCCCTCAGCCCCAGCATTTT,CASRAFPQPQHF
TRBJ2-2,TRBV12-3/TRBV12-4,TRBD1,many,TGTGCCAGCAGCCCGACAGGGACGAACACCGGGGAGCTGTTTTTT,CASSPTGTNTGELFF
TRBJ2-1,TRBV20-1,TRBD2,few,TGCAGTGCTAAAAATAGCGGGTCCTACAATGAGCAGTTCTTC,CSAKNSGSYNEQFF
TRBJ2-4,TRBV5-1,.,few,TGCGCCAGCAGCTGGGGACAAGCAAAAAACATTCAGTACTTC,CASSWGQAKNIQYF
TRBJ2-3,TRBV7-3,.,many,TGTGCCAGCAGTACCGCAGGGGCTACGCAGTATTTT,CASSTAGATQYF
TRBJ2-3,TRBV4-2,.,.,TGTGCCAGCAGCCAAGAACAGCGGCGCACAGATACGCAGTATTTT,CASSQEQRRTDTQYF
TRBJ2-7,TRBV6-1,TRBD1,.,TGTGCCACATCAATCGGGACAGGACGATACGAGCAGTACTTC,CATSIGTGRYEQYF
TRBJ2-2,TRBV20-1,TRBD2,.,TGCAGTGCTCGGACTAGCGGGGGGGCCACCGGGGAGCTGTTTTTT,CSARTSGGATGELFF
TRBJ2-5,TRBV4-1,.,few,TGCGCCAGCAGCCAAGAGAGGAGACACGGAGAGACCCAGTACTTC,CASSQERRHGETQYF
TRBJ2-3,TRBV12-3/TRBV12-4,.,many,TGTGCCAGCAGTTTACAGGCAGATACGCAGTATTTT,CASSLQADTQYF
TRBJ1-1,TRBV12-3/TRBV12-4,TRBD1,few,TGTGCCAGCAGTCGACAGGGGGGAGGGACTGAAGCTTTCTTT,CASSRQGGGTEAFF
TRBJ2-2,TRBV5-1,.,.,TGCGCCAGCAGCCCCGGGGGAGTGGCCGGGGAGCTGTTTTTT,CASSPGGVAGELFF
TRBJ2-5,TRBV5-1,TRBD1,few,TGCGCCAGCAGCTTGGCTGGACAGGGGGGTCTCGAGACCCAGTACTTC,CASSLAGQGGLETQYF
TRBJ2-2,TRBV6-1,.,.,TGTGCCAGCAGTATCAGGGTAAACACCGGGGAGCTGTTTTTT,CASSIRVNTGELFF
TRBJ2-5,TRBV5-1,TRBD2,few,TGCGCCAGCAGCTTGAGACTAGCAAGCAACACGCTACAAGAGACCCAGTACTTC,CASSLRLASNTLQETQYF
TRBJ2-1,TRBV7-2,TRBD1,.,TGTGCCAGCAGCCAGAGGACAGGGGAGCGCAATGAGCAGTTCTTC,CASSQRTGERNEQFF
TRBJ2-3,TRBV20-1,TRBD1,.,TGCAGTGCTAGAGATCTGGGGACAGGGGCCCGAGATACGCAGTATTTT,CSARDLGTGARDTQYF
TRBJ2-1,TRBV10-3,.,many,TGTGCCATCAGTGAGTCCAACGATAGCGGCAGGGGTAGGCATGAGCAGTTCTTC,CAISESNDSGRGRHEQFF
TRBJ2-1,TRBV4-3,.,few,TGCGCCAGCAGATACCCAACGGGCCCCCGGGACGTTGCGGGCTACAATGAGCAGTTCTTC,CASRYPTGPRDVAGYNEQFF
TRBJ1-1,TRBV20-1,.,few,TGCAGTGCTAAGGCCTTGGGGGCGCGGAACACTGAAGCTTTCTTT,CSAKALGARNTEAFF
TRBJ2-5,TRBV11-1,TRBD1,.,TGTGCCAGCAGGAGGGGGCCGGGAGAGACCCAGTACTTC,CASRRGPGETQYF
TRBJ1-6,TRBV28,.,few,TGTGCCAGCAGTTTGACTCTACCGGGTTCACCCCTCCACTTT,CASSLTLPGSPLHF
TRBJ1-5,TRBV3-1,.,few,TGTGCCAGCAGCCAAGATTTGGGCAATCAGCCCCAGCATTTT,CASSQDLGNQPQHF
TRBJ2-1,TRBV3-1,.,many,TGTGCCAGCAGCCAAGGGTGGAAGCCCTACAATGAGCAGTTCTTC,CASSQGWKPYNEQFF
TRBJ2-3,TRBV4-3,.,.,TGCGCCAGCAGCCAAGATATCGCAGATACGCAGTATTTT,CASSQDIADTQYF
TRBJ2-7,TRBV28,.,.,TGTGCCAGCAGTTCTCCCCGAAGATTTTCCTACGAGCAGTACTTC,CASSSPRRFSYEQYF
TRBJ2-5,TRBV3-1,.,many,TGTGCCAGCAGCCAGAATCCGAGGGGGAACCAAGAGACCCAGTACTTC,CASSQNPRGNQETQYF
TRBJ2-7,TRBV9,TRBD2,.,TGTGCCAGCAGTCATACTAGCGGGAGTTCCTACGAGCAGTACTTC,CASSHTSGSSYEQYF
TRBJ2-1,TRBV12-5,.,few,TGTGCTAGTGGTTTGGTACAGGGCCCCTACAATGAGCAGTTCTTC,CASGLVQGPYNEQFF
TRBJ1-6,TRBV30,TRBD1,.,TGTGCCTGGGGACAGGGTACAAATTCACCCCTCCACTTT,CAWGQGTNSPLHF
TRBJ1-4,TRBV7-2,.,.,TGTGCCAGCAGCCGGGGGGACTGGCCTCAAAAACTGTTTTTT,CASSRGDWPQKLFF
TRBJ2-1,TRBV25-1,.,.,TGTGCCAGCAGTGAGGTTAGGAATGAGCAGTTCTTC,CASSEVRNEQFF
TRBJ1-2,TRBV7-2,.,.,TGTGCCAGCAGCTTAGGGCGGAAGCACTATGGCTACACCTTC,CASSLGRKHYGYTF
TRBJ2-4,TRBV12-3/TRBV12-4,.,many,TGTGCCAGCCGCGCACCAGGGAACATTCAGTACTTC,CASRAPGNIQYF
TRBJ2-7,TRBV27,TRBD1,.,TGTGCCAGCAGTGCTCCGGACAGGGGCAGAAACGAGCAGTACTTC,CASSAPDRGRNEQYF
TRBJ2-5,TRBV7-9,TRBD2,few,TGTGCCAGCAGCCTCCTCGGGACTAAACGAGGGGAGACCCAGTACTTC,CASSLLGTKRGETQYF
TRBJ2-3,TRBV28,.,few,TGTGCCAGCAGTACCACTGCCTTAGCGATCAACTCAGATACGCAGTATTTT,CASSTTALAINSDTQYF
TRBJ2-7,TRBV28,.,few,TGTGCCAGCAGTCCCACCTTCGACTCCTACGAGCAGTACTTC,CASSPTFDSYEQYF